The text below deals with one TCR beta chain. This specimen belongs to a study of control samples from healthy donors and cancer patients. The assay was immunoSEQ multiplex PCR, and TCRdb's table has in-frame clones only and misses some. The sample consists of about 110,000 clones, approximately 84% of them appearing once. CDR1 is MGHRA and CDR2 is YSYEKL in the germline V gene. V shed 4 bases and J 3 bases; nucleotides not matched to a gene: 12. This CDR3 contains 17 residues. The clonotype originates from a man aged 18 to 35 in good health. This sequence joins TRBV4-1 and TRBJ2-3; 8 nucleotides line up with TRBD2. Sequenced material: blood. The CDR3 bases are TGCGCCAGCAGCCTTCCAGCGGGGGCCTCCCGGACAGATACGCAGTATTTT. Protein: CASSLPAGASRTDTQYF.